This record looks at one T cell receptor (beta chain) sequence and its context. The PCR used 60 Vbeta and 13 Jbeta primers. This table comes from immunoSEQ multiplex PCR, and its TCRdb copy is limited to in-frame clones, with some not included. The repertoire consists of about 140,000 clones, with around two thirds occurring once and the leading ten covering roughly a tenth. This entry belongs to a study of cytomegalovirus exposure and HLA in healthy donors. Trimming took 5 bases from V and 4 from J; bases not matched to a gene: 4. Per the germline V gene, CDR1 is SGHVS and CDR2 is FQNEAQ. CDR3 length: 14 amino acids.

This chain joins TRBV7-8 and TRBJ1-1; the match to TRBD1 covers 10 bases. The sequence was obtained from a man aged 25-45 years in good health and CMV-seropositive. The sample taken for sequencing was PBMCs. The CDR3 is CASSPRTGGTEAFF. CDR3 coding DNA: TGTGCCAGCAGCCCGAGGACAGGGGGCACTGAAGCTTTCTTT.